What follows are 22 T cell receptor beta chains derived from one specimen sequenced in a study of blood T cell repertoires in COVID-19 (dated by TCRdb to the early 2020s). Library creation used the immunoSEQ multiplex PCR assay. What TCRdb holds here is the immuneACCESS table cut down to in-frame rearrangements. Part of the clones is not present; checked against another copy, under half of the missing clones reflect an unresolved V gene, and the others are unexplained. Present in this sample are 120,000 or so clones, around 89% of which were seen just once. 3.3% of the sample is taken by the ten largest. Sequencing used peripheral blood. The receptors come from a woman aged 50 to 65 with acute or convalescent COVID-19.

The rearrangement links TRBV14 to TRBJ2-3, with 9 bases that match TRBD2. CDR3 size: 16 residues. With V trimmed by 0 bases and J by 3 bases, 4 bases remained unmatched. From germline, CDR1 is SGHDN and CDR2 FVKESK. The CDR3 protein is CASSQDTLAGTDTQYF. Here the CDR3 DNA reads TGTGCCAGCAGCCAAGATACGCTAGCGGGAACAGATACGCAGTATTTT.

The chain couples TRBV19 to TRBJ1-1; weak D call: TRBD1 (6 bases). Trimming pared 11 bases from V and 1 base from J, leaving 11 bases between. Germline CDR1 reads LNHDA; CDR2 reads SQIVND (reference sequence). The CDR3 consists of 12 residues. The CDR3 DNA is TGTGCCTCCACGGACAGGAACACTGAAGCTTTCTTT. Encoded protein: CASTDRNTEAFF. The entire variable domain, with the rest obtained from reference TRBV19 and TRBJ1-1, is as follows: DGGITQSPKYLFRKEGQNVTLSCEQNLNHDAMYWYRQDPGQGLRLIYYSQIVNDFQKGDIAEGYSVSREKKESFPLTVTSAQKNPTAFYLCASTDRNTEAFFGQGTRLTVV.

The chain employs TRBV14 and TRBJ2-7; the D gene is possibly TRBD1 (5 bases). Germline loops: CDR1 SGHDN, CDR2 FVKESK. Trimming removed 4 bases at V and 3 bases at J, with 7 bases between. The CDR3 is made up of 12 amino acids. The CDR3 region has the DNA TGTGCCAGCAGCCTGCAGGGCTACGAGCAGTACTTC. Translated: CASSLQGYEQYF.

V usage is TRBV30 and J usage is TRBJ1-5; D perhaps matches TRBD1 (6 bases). The CDR3 consists of 13 residues. V was clipped by 1 base and J by 7 bases, with 11 bases between them. Germline V lookup: CDR1 GTSNPN, CDR2 SVGIG (reference sequence). CDR3: CAWSADRGQPQHF. The CDR3 region has the DNA TGTGCCTGGAGTGCGGACAGAGGCCAGCCCCAGCATTTT.

This chain connects TRBV4-2 to TRBJ2-7; 8 positions agree with TRBD2. The CDR3 runs to 15 residues. V shed 1 base, J shed 4 bases, and the junction held 6 bases outside the gene matches. Germline lookup yields CDR1 LGHNA and CDR2 YNFKEQ. In DNA, the CDR3 is TGTGCCAGCAGCCAAGGGAGTAGCGGGATGTACGAGCAGTACTTC. Protein product: CASSQGSSGMYEQYF.

The V gene is TRBV7-2, the J gene TRBJ2-3, with D possibly being TRBD2 (5 bases). This CDR3 contains 14 residues. The V end was cut by 5 bases, the J end by 2 bases, with 11 bases between. Germline V gene sequence: CDR1 SGHTA, CDR2 FQGNSA. CDR3 amino acids: CASSPAASTDTQYF. Here the CDR3 DNA reads TGTGCCAGCAGCCCAGCGGCATCCACAGATACGCAGTATTTT.

V and J are TRBV10-1 and TRBJ2-7; TRBD1 matches at 10 bases. CDR3 length equals 15 residues. In germline, CDR1 is WNHNN, CDR2 SYGVQD (reference sequence). The junction had 4 bases not matched to a gene; V was cut back by 0 bases and J by 5 bases. CDR3 protein: CASSESGTGAHEQYF. DNA for the CDR3: TGCGCCAGCAGTGAGTCGGGGACAGGGGCCCACGAGCAGTACTTC.

This sequence joins TRBV7-6 and TRBJ2-7; 15 nucleotides line up with TRBD2. Looked up from germline, CDR1 is SGHVS and CDR2 is FNYEAQ. V lost 5 bases, J lost 1 base, and 6 bases stayed unmatched. CDR3 length: 17 amino acids. The CDR3 bases are TGTGCCAGCAGCCCCGGGACTAGCGGGAGGCAATCCTACGAGCAGTACTTC. Its protein is CASSPGTSGRQSYEQYF.

The V and J genes are TRBV29-1 and TRBJ1-4; D might be TRBD1 (6 bases). Trimming removed 5 bases at V and 5 bases at J, with 15 bases between. Germline CDR1 reads SQVTM; CDR2 reads ANQGSEA. The CDR3 runs 14 residues. The CDR3: CSVTTGPRNEKLFF. CDR3 nucleotide sequence: TGCAGCGTTACTACAGGGCCGAGAAATGAAAAACTGTTTTTT.

This clone was seen more than once but under ten times. The CDR3 protein is CASSEGGGALGYTF. The CDR3, as DNA: TGTGCCAGCAGTGAAGGGGGAGGTGCTCTTGGCTACACCTTC. This chain joins TRBV6-1 and TRBJ1-2; D is unresolved. The germline V gene encodes CDR1 MNHNS and CDR2 SASEGT. There are 14 residues in the CDR3. The V end was cut by 1 base, the J end by 7 bases, with 13 bases between.

Comments on this clone: This specimen includes other DNA sequences encoding the same CDR3. The V and J genes are TRBV30 and TRBJ2-5; possibly TRBD2 for D (6 bases). Deletions cut 5 bases from V and 4 bases from J, with 11 bases between. The germline CDR1 and CDR2 sequences are GTSNPN and SVGIG (reference sequence). The CDR3 sequence is 12 residues long. The DNA for the CDR3 is TGTGCCTGGGGCCGGGGGAGAGAGACCCAGTACTTC. This encodes CAWGRGRETQYF.

The gene calls are TRBV7-9 and TRBJ1-4, with D tentatively TRBD1 (5 bases). V was shortened by 5 bases and J by 11 bases, with 18 bases between the two germline ends. The length of the CDR3 is 14 residues. Germline lookup yields CDR1 SEHNR and CDR2 FQNEAQ (reference sequence). In DNA form, the CDR3 reads TGTGCCAGCAGCGCCCGCGGCGGGGGGGGGAAACTGTTTTTT. It encodes CASSARGGGGKLFF.

This clone was recorded once. The chain employs TRBV7-9 and TRBJ2-2, with D maybe TRBD2 (5 bases). Trimming removed 4 bases from V and 4 bases from J, with 10 bases in between. Germline lookup yields CDR1 SEHNR and CDR2 FQNEAQ (reference sequence). CDR3 length: 14 residues. CDR3 coding DNA: TGTGCCAGCAGCTACGGAGGCCTCACCGGGGAGCTGTTTTTT. Translating gives CASSYGGLTGELFF.

The genes are TRBV29-1 and TRBJ1-1, with TRBD1 matching over 7 bases. Germline lookup yields CDR1 SQVTM and CDR2 ANQGSEA. The CDR3 consists of 15 residues. V dropped 7 bases and J dropped 0; count of bases not matched to a gene: 11. In DNA form, the CDR3 reads TGCAGCGCTGACGACCGACAGGGCCTGAACACTGAAGCTTTCTTT. Protein sequence: CSADDRQGLNTEAFF. Full variable domain (remainder filled in from reference TRBV29-1 and TRBJ1-1): SAVISQKPSRDICQRGTSLTIQCQVDSQVTMMFWYRQQPGQSLTLIATANQGSEATYESGFVIDKFPISRPNLTFSTLTVSNMSPEDSSIYLCSADDRQGLNTEAFFGQGTRLTVV.

The chain couples TRBV7-9 to TRBJ1-1, with TRBD1 identical over 9 bases. V shed 5 bases and J 4 bases; nucleotides not matched to a gene: 8. CDR1 SEHNR and CDR2 FQNEAQ come from the germline V gene (reference sequence). The length of the CDR3 is 15 residues. Written as DNA, the CDR3 is TGTGCCAGCAGCAAACAGGGGGCGCGAGGCACTGAAGCTTTCTTT. It yields the protein CASSKQGARGTEAFF.

The chain couples TRBV19 to TRBJ1-1; 9 bases match TRBD1. Per germline, CDR1 LNHDA and CDR2 SQIVND (reference sequence). The J segment lost 6 bases and the V segment lost 3 bases, leaving 5 bases of the junction unmatched. This CDR3 region has 14 residues. CDR3 in amino acids: CASSMGQGGAEAFF. CDR3 DNA: TGTGCCAGTAGTATGGGACAGGGCGGTGCTGAAGCTTTCTTT. Supplemented by reference TRBV19 and TRBJ1-1, the full variable domain reads DGGITQSPKYLFRKEGQNVTLSCEQNLNHDAMYWYRQDPGQGLRLIYYSQIVNDFQKGDIAEGYSVSREKKESFPLTVTSAQKNPTAFYLCASSMGQGGAEAFFGQGTRLTVV.

The genes are TRBV27 and TRBJ2-2; TRBD1 agrees at 10 bases. This CDR3 has 17 amino acids. Germline lookup yields CDR1 MNHEY and CDR2 SMNVEV (reference sequence). Losses at the gene ends were 7 bases for V and 5 bases for J; bases not matched to a gene: 13. The DNA of the CDR3 is TGTGCCAGCACCCACCCGGGGGAGGGACAGGGGACCGGGGAGCTGTTTTTT. Its translation: CASTHPGEGQGTGELFF.

The chain is built from TRBV5-4 and TRBJ2-7; 10 nucleotides align to TRBD2. Trimming at V came to 4 bases and at J to 4 bases, leaving 11 bases not matched to a gene. Per the germline V gene, CDR1 is SGHNT and CDR2 is YYREEE (reference sequence). The CDR3 totals 16 residues. The CDR3 loop is CASSPDSGLATYEQYF. Written as DNA, the CDR3 is TGTGCCAGCAGCCCAGACTCGGGACTAGCGACTTACGAGCAGTACTTC.

The V gene is TRBV2, the J gene TRBJ2-7, with 7 positions matching TRBD1. The CDR3 is 13 residues long. Trimming removed 8 bases from V and 1 base from J; junction bases left unmatched: 5. Per the germline V gene, CDR1 is SNHLY and CDR2 is FYNNEI. The CDR3 reads CASAQQGSYEQYF. In DNA form, the CDR3 reads TGTGCCAGCGCACAACAGGGGTCCTACGAGCAGTACTTC.

This clone occurred a few times. The chain is built from TRBV18 and TRBJ2-3, with TRBD2 as a possible D gene (6 bases). Trimming removed 3 bases from V and 0 bases from J, with 13 bases in between. This CDR3 comprises 16 residues. Germline V lookup: CDR1 KGHSH, CDR2 LQKENI. CDR3 in DNA: TGTGCCAGCTCACCCCAGGTTGGGGGGAGCACAGATACGCAGTATTTT. Translation gives CASSPQVGGSTDTQYF.

This chain connects TRBV6-5 to TRBJ1-1; D is possibly TRBD1 (5 bases). There are 13 residues in the CDR3. From germline, CDR1 is MNHEY and CDR2 SVGAGI. V lost 1 base, J lost 3 bases, and 6 bases lay in between. The CDR3 loop reads CASSYLGHTEAFF. The CDR3 nucleotides read TGTGCCAGCAGTTACTTGGGGCACACTGAAGCTTTCTTT.

The chain recombines TRBV4-1 with TRBJ1-3, with TRBD1 matching over 8 bases. Germline V gene sequence: CDR1 MGHRA, CDR2 YSYEKL. The CDR3 is 17 amino acids. V dropped 0 bases and J dropped 0; count of bases not matched to a gene: 4. The CDR3 DNA sequence: TGCGCCAGCAGCCAAGAGTCAGGGGGCAACTCTGGAAACACCATATATTTT. Amino acid sequence: CASSQESGGNSGNTIYF.